This T cell receptor beta chain is drawn from a study of a mutant IDH1 vaccine in newly diagnosed glioma. Turning to the study itself: It was radiotherapy, temozolomide, or both that patients received previously, with most receiving both. Study-level points and caveats: Among all patients, vaccine-induced immune responses occurred in about 93%.

Noted time point: week 35, safety follow-up. Mutant IDH1 20-mer peptide, at 300 ug, made up each vaccine dose, with topical imiquimod. TCRdb keeps only in-frame clones here, not all; method: immunoSEQ multiplex PCR. The sample lists 68,000 or so clones; almost 85% were seen once. V lost 5 bases to trimming and J lost 4 bases; unmatched junction nucleotides: 13. The germline CDR1 and CDR2 sequences are GTSNPN and SVGIG (reference sequence). The CDR3 loop spans 15 amino acids. Note on this clone: The antigen remains undetermined.

The chain is built from TRBV30 and TRBJ2-7; 8 bases agree with TRBD2. Sequences were derived from PBMCs, sampled from a glioma patient whose treatment included an IDH1 peptide vaccine. The clonotype was recovered from a man aged 18 to 29 with glioma. CDR3: CAWARQSGGKYEQYF. The CDR3 coding sequence is TGTGCCTGGGCCCGACAGTCGGGAGGGAAGTACGAGCAGTACTTC.